This note documents a single TCR beta chain sequence. Antigen unknown. TCRdb recomputed calls from the 5' RACE reads with MiXCR, one row per CDR3 protein. The sample yields around 280,000 distinct CDR3 sequences, 6.5% to 9.5% seen once. These data originate in a study of identical twins. CDR3 length: 16 amino acids. J was trimmed by 8 bases and V by 5 bases; bases with no gene match: 11. Per germline, CDR1 SEHNR and CDR2 FQNEAQ (reference sequence). The study's findings and limits: Less excess twin sharing appeared in beta out-of-frame sequences.

The sample was also reused in another study, on yellow fever vaccine responses in identical twins.

The specimen was memory (CD45RO+) T cells sorted from blood. The sequence came from a young woman in good health. J is TRBJ2-1 and V is TRBV7-9; TRBD2 matches at 11 bases. This CDR3 is CASSRTSGPSRDEQFF. CDR3 nucleotides: TGTGCCAGCAGCCGGACTAGCGGGCCCTCTAGGGATGAGCAGTTCTTC.